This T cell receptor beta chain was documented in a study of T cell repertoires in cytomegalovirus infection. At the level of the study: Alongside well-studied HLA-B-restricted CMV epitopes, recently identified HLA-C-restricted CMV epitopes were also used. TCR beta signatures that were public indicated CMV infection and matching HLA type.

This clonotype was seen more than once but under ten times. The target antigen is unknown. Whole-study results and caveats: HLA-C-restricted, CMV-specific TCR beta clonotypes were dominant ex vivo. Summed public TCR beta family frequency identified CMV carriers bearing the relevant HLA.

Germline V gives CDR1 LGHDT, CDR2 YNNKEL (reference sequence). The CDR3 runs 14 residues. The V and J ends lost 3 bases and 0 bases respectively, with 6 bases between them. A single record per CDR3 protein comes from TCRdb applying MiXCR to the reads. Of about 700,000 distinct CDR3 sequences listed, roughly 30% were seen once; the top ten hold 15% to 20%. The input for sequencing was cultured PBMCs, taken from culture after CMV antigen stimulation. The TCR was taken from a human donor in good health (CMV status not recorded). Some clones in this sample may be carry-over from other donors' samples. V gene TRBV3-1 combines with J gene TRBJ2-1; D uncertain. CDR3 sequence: CASSQPSSYNEQFF. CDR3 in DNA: TGTGCCAGCAGCCAGCCTAGCTCCTACAATGAGCAGTTCTTC.